Listed here are 14 T cell receptor beta chains from one sample, sequenced in a study of blood T cell repertoires in COVID-19. TCRdb's table, derived via immunoSEQ multiplex PCR, lists solely in-frame clones and lacks some. Seen here are about 200,000 clones, 65% to 85% observed once, and the top ten hold around 25%. The sequencing input was peripheral blood. The receptors come from a middle-aged man with acute or convalescent COVID-19.

The rearrangement uses TRBV25-1 and TRBJ1-1; D perhaps matches TRBD1 (5 bases). Germline CDR1 MGHDK, CDR2 SYGVNS. Trimming stripped 3 bases from V and 6 bases from J, with 11 bases between. This CDR3 spans 13 amino acids. CDR3 in amino acids: CASSEGLGPEAFF. The DNA of the CDR3 is TGTGCCAGCAGTGAGGGGCTGGGGCCTGAAGCTTTCTTT.

V and J are TRBV3-1 (or the pseudogene TRBV3-2) and TRBJ1-2; D is perhaps TRBD1 (6 bases). Germline CDR1 is LGHDT and CDR2 is YNNKEL (reference sequence). CDR3 length equals 15 residues. Trimming took 5 bases from V and 4 from J, leaving 17 bases between them. In nucleotides, the CDR3 is TGTGCCAGCAGCGCGGCGGGGGGCGGATTCTATGGCTACACCTTC. Its protein is CASSAAGGGFYGYTF.

This sequence joins TRBV10-3 and TRBJ1-1; D is unresolved. The CDR3 has 12 residues. The germline gives CDR1 ENHRY, CDR2 SYGVKD. V was cut by 3 bases and J by 7 bases, with 9 bases left in between. CDR3 in amino acids: CAISESRLEAFF. The CDR3 bases are TGTGCCATCAGTGAATCCAGGCTTGAAGCTTTCTTT.

J is TRBJ1-1 and V is TRBV5-8; D is ambiguous. CDR3 length: 13 residues. V lost 0 bases and J lost 6, with 9 bases in between. Germline CDR1 and CDR2: SGHTS and YDEGEE. For the CDR3, the DNA is TGTGCCAGCAGCTTGGCTCTGCGGGCTGAAGCTTTCTTT. This encodes CASSLALRAEAFF.

The V and J genes are TRBV19 and TRBJ2-1, with 9 nucleotides matching TRBD2. The CDR3 is 12 residues long. With V trimmed by 5 bases and J by 15 bases, 8 bases remained unmatched. From germline, CDR1 is LNHDA and CDR2 SQIVND (reference sequence). Here the CDR3 reads CASSYTGTSTFF. The CDR3 DNA reads TGTGCCAGTAGTTACACCGGGACTAGCACGTTCTTC.

CDR3 in DNA: TGTGCTAGTGGTCGGACAGGGGGCTTCTACGAGCAGTACTTC. Translating gives CASGRTGGFYEQYF. The rearrangement joins TRBV12-5 to TRBJ2-7; 11 bases are shared with TRBD1. This CDR3 contains 14 residues. CDR1 is LGHNT, CDR2 FRNRAP, per germline. The V and J ends lost 5 bases and 3 bases, in that order; junction bases with no gene match: 3.

V gene TRBV19 combines with J gene TRBJ1-1; no clear D gene. This CDR3 region has 12 residues. CDR1 and CDR2 from the germline V gene are LNHDA and SQIVND (reference sequence). V was cut by 7 bases and J by 4 bases, with 10 bases left in between. The CDR3 sequence is CASNGEFTEAFF. The DNA of the CDR3 is TGTGCCAGTAACGGGGAATTCACTGAAGCTTTCTTT. Looking up the rest from reference TRBV19 and TRBJ1-1 gives the full variable domain: DGGITQSPKYLFRKEGQNVTLSCEQNLNHDAMYWYRQDPGQGLRLIYYSQIVNDFQKGDIAEGYSVSREKKESFPLTVTSAQKNPTAFYLCASNGEFTEAFFGQGTRLTVV.

The sample holds a few counts of this clone. This chain uses TRBV15 with TRBJ1-4, with D unclear. V was trimmed by 0 bases and J by 3 bases, leaving 14 bases between them. CDR1 and CDR2 (germline): LNHNV, YYDKDF (reference sequence). The length of the CDR3 is 17 residues. CDR3 sequence: CATSREVGPPPNEKLFF. The CDR3 nucleotides are TGTGCCACCAGCAGAGAGGTTGGGCCCCCGCCTAATGAAAAACTGTTTTTT.

This chain connects TRBV19 to TRBJ1-2; 7 positions match TRBD1. Trimming removed 7 bases from V and 5 bases from J; junction bases left unmatched: 13. Germline values: CDR1 LNHDA, CDR2 SQIVND (reference sequence). The CDR3 length is 15 residues. CDR3 residues: CASTPPGDRLYGYTF. The CDR3 nucleotides read TGTGCCAGTACACCACCGGGGGACAGATTATATGGCTACACCTTC.

This chain joins TRBV4-2 and TRBJ2-1, with 9 nucleotides matching TRBD2. Trimming removed 0 bases from V and 6 bases from J; junction bases left unmatched: 3. The germline V gene encodes CDR1 LGHNA and CDR2 YNFKEQ. This CDR3 is built from 15 residues. CDR3 sequence reads: CASSQDAGGVNEQFF. CDR3 DNA sequence: TGTGCCAGCAGCCAAGATGCGGGAGGGGTCAATGAGCAGTTCTTC.

The chain carries TRBV4-1 and TRBJ1-2; 7 positions agree with TRBD1. Per germline, CDR1 MGHRA and CDR2 YSYEKL. CDR3 length: 13 amino acids. Trimming took 8 bases from V and 2 from J; bases not matched to a gene: 5. The CDR3 bases are TGCGCCAGCCGTAGGGGACAGAACTATGGCTACACCTTC. Protein product: CASRRGQNYGYTF.

This rearrangement joins TRBV3-1 (or the pseudogene TRBV3-2) to TRBJ1-3; D ambiguous. Trimming removed 3 bases at V and 2 bases at J, with 20 bases between. In germline, CDR1 is LGHDT, CDR2 YNNKEL (reference sequence). The CDR3 sequence is 18 residues long. Here the CDR3 reads CASSHATLGGGTGNTIYF. CDR3 nucleotide sequence: TGTGCCAGCAGCCATGCAACCCTAGGCGGAGGGACTGGAAACACCATATATTTT.

This clone was seen more than once but under ten times. This chain links TRBV10-3 with TRBJ2-2; tentatively, D is TRBD1 (6 bases). Germline-derived CDR1 and CDR2 are ENHRY and SYGVKD. Trimming stripped 2 bases from V and 5 bases from J, with 18 bases between. CDR3 length: 17 residues. CDR3 region: CAISERSPDSQTGELFF. The CDR3 bases are TGTGCCATCAGTGAGAGGTCTCCGGACAGCCAAACCGGGGAGCTGTTTTTT.

The V and J genes are TRBV5-6 and TRBJ2-1; 12 nucleotides line up with TRBD2. The V segment lost 1 base and the J segment 6 bases; nucleotides outside the gene matches: 5. The CDR3 is made up of 16 amino acids. Germline loops: CDR1 SGHDT, CDR2 YYEEEE. CDR3 sequence reads: CASSLRTSGNGNEQFF. The DNA for the CDR3 is TGTGCCAGCAGCTTGAGGACTAGCGGGAACGGCAATGAGCAGTTCTTC.